The clone carrying this T cell receptor beta chain turned up a few times. The sample originates from a study of blood T cells in healthy people across ages. Germline V lookup: CDR1 MNHEY, CDR2 SMNVEV (reference sequence). Trimming cost V 0 bases and J 1 base, with 8 bases left between them. The CDR3 totals 15 residues. Each donor supplied approximately 10 milliliters of peripheral blood. Through a sample-barcoded 5' primer and a J-beta primer mix, a second PCR was run for roughly 7 to 12 cycles. Template switching added a 12-random-nucleotide identifier to every cDNA molecule. TCRdb re-called the 5' RACE reads with MiXCR, one entry per CDR3 protein. The data contain some 690,000 distinct CDR3 sequences, over 20% of them singletons.

The clonotype originates from a man aged 65-85 years in good health. The sequencing input was blood. The chain has TRBV27 and TRBJ2-3, with D hard to call. CDR3 loop: CASSLSVLGTDTQYF. For the CDR3, the DNA is TGTGCCAGCAGTTTATCGGTCCTAGGCACAGATACGCAGTATTTT.